A single T cell receptor beta chain is shown here with its context. Its antigen is unknown. Unstimulated Tregs (CD4+CD25+CD127-) and CD4+CD25- non-Tregs were sorted from PBMCs. The data were obtained in a study of Tregs in tolerant kidney transplant recipients. Notes on the study in general: Biological reproducibility was not directly addressed, but technical replication error appeared minimal.

The CDR3 runs 15 residues. The ends were cut back, 1 base at V and 4 bases at J, with 11 bases in the middle. Germline V lookup: CDR1 LGHNA, CDR2 YSLEER. The method was immunoSEQ multiplex PCR; TCRdb's version includes in-frame clones alone and lacks a portion of them. The sample carries some 64,000 clones, less than 98% recorded once. The specimen was Tregs from blood, collected before the transplant. The J gene is TRBJ1-3, the V gene TRBV4-3, with a tentative D call TRBD1 (5 bases). The clonotype originates from a human donor who received a combined kidney and bone marrow transplant. The CDR3 is CASSQARTLGNTIYF. The CDR3 DNA is TGCGCCAGCAGCCAAGCAAGGACACTCGGAAACACCATATATTTT.